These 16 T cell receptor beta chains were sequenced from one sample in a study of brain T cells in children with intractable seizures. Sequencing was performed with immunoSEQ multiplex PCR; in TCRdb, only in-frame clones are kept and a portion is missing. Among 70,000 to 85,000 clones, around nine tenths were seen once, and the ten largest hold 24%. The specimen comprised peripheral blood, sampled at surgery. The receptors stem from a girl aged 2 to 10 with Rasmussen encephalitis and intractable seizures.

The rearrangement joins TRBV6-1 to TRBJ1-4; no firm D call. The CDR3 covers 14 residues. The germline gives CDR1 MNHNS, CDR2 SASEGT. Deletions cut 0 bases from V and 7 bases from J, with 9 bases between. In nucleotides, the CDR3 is TGTGCCAGCAGTGAAGCAGGGCCCTTTGAAAAACTGTTTTTT. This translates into CASSEAGPFEKLFF.

The CDR3 is CASSHEGAYEQYF. DNA of the CDR3: TGTGCCAGCAGCCACGAGGGGGCCTACGAGCAGTACTTC. This chain uses TRBV14 with TRBJ2-7; D is perhaps TRBD1 (6 bases). This CDR3 region has 13 residues. CDR1 and CDR2 from the germline V gene are SGHDN and FVKESK. V was cut by 3 bases and J by 2 bases, with 8 bases left in between. The full variable domain, completed using reference TRBV14 and TRBJ2-7, is EAGVTQFPSHSVIEKGQTVTLRCDPISGHDNLYWYRRVMGKEIKFLLHFVKESKQDESGMPNNRFLAERTGGTYSTLKVQPAELEDSGVYFCASSHEGAYEQYFGPGTRLTVT.

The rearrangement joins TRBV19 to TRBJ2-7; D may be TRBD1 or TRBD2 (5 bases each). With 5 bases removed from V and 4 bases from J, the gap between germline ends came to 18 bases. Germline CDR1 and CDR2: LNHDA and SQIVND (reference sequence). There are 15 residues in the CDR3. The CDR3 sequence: CASSFGDRGGYEQYF. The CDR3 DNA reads TGTGCCAGTAGTTTTGGGGACCGCGGAGGATACGAGCAGTACTTC.

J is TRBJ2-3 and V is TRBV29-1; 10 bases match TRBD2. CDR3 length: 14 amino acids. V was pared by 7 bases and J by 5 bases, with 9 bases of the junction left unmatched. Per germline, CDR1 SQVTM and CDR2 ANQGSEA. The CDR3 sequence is CSAPASGRVDTQYF. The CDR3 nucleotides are TGCAGCGCACCGGCTAGCGGGAGAGTAGATACGCAGTATTTT.

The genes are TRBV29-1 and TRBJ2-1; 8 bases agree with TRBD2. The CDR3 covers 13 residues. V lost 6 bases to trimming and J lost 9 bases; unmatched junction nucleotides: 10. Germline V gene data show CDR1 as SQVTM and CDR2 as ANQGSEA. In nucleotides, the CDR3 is TGCAGCGTGAGAGGACTAGCCGCCAGTGAGCAGTTCTTC. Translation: CSVRGLAASEQFF.

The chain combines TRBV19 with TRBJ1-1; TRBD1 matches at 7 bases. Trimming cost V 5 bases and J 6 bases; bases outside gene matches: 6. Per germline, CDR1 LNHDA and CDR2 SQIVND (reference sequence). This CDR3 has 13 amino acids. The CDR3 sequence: CASSAGRGPEAFF. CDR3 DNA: TGTGCCAGTAGTGCGGGGAGGGGGCCTGAAGCTTTCTTT.

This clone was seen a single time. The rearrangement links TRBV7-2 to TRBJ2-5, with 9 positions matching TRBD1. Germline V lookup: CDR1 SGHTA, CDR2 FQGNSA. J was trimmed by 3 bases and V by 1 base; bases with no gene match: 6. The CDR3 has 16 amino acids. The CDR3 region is CASSLVPGQGKETQYF. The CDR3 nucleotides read TGTGCCAGCAGCTTAGTTCCAGGACAGGGGAAAGAGACCCAGTACTTC.

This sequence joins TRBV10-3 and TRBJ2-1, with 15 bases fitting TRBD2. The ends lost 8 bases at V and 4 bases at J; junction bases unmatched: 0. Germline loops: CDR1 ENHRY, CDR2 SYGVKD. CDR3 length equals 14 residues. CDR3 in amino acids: CAIGLAGGYNEQFF. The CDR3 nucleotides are TGTGCCATCGGACTAGCGGGGGGGTACAATGAGCAGTTCTTC.

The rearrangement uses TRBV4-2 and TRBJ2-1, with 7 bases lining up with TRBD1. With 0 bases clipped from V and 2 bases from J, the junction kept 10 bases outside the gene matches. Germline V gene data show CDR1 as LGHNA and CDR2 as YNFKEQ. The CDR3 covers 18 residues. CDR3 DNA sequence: TGTGCCAGCAGCCAAGACCCTAAGACAGGGATGACCTACAATGAGCAGTTCTTC. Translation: CASSQDPKTGMTYNEQFF.

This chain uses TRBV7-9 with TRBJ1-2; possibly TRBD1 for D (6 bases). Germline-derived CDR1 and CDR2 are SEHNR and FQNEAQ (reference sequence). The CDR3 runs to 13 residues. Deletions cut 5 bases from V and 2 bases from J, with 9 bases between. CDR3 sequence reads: CASSQGQNYGYTF. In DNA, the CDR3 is TGTGCCAGCAGCCAAGGACAGAACTATGGCTACACCTTC.

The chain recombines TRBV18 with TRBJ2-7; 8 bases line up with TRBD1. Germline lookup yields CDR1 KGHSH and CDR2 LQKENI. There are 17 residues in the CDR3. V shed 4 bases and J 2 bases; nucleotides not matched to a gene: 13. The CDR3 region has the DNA TGTGCCAGCTCACTCCGGACAGGGAAGAATCCCCCCTACGAGCAGTACTTC. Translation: CASSLRTGKNPPYEQYF.

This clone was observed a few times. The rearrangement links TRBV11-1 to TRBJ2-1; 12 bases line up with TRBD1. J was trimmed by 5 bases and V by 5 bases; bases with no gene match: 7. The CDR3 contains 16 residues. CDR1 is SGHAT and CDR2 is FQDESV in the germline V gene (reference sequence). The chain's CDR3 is CASSPQGQGAHNEQFF. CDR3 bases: TGTGCCAGCAGCCCCCAGGGACAGGGGGCTCACAATGAGCAGTTCTTC.

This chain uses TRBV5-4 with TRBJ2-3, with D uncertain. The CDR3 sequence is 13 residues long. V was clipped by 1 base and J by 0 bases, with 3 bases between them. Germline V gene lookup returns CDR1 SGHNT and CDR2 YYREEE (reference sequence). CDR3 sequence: CASSLHSTDTQYF. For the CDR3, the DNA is TGTGCCAGCAGCTTGCACAGCACAGATACGCAGTATTTT. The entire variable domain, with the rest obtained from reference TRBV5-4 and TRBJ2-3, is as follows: ETGVTQSPTHLIKTRGQQVTLRCSSQSGHNTVSWYQQALGQGPQFIFQYYREEENGRGNFPPRFSGLQFPNYSSELNVNALELDDSALYLCASSLHSTDTQYFGPGTRLTVL.

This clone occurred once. CDR3 amino acids: CASSESRGPMNTEAFF. DNA for the CDR3: TGTGCCAGCAGTGAATCGAGGGGGCCCATGAACACTGAAGCTTTCTTT. V and J are TRBV25-1 and TRBJ1-1, with 7 bases lining up with TRBD1. The CDR3 length is 16 residues. Trimming at V came to 1 base and at J to 0 bases, leaving 5 bases not matched to a gene. CDR1 and CDR2 from the germline V gene are MGHDK and SYGVNS.

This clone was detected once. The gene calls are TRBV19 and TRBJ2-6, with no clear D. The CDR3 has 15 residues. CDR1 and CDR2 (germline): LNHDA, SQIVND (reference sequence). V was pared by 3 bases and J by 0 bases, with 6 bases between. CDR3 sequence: CASSMFRSGANVLTF. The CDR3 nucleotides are TGTGCCAGTAGTATGTTTCGCTCTGGGGCCAACGTCCTGACTTTC.

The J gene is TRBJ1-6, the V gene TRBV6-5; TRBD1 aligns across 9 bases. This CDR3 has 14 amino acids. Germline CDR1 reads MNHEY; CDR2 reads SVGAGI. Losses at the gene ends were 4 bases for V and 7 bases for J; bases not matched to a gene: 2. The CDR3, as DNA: TGTGCCAGCAGTTCCGGACAGGGGAATTCACCCCTCCACTTT. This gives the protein CASSSGQGNSPLHF.